This T cell receptor beta chain was captured in a study of T cells in Graves' hyperthyroidism and ophthalmopathy. General study points: Patients with ophthalmopathy were separated from those with stable hyperthyroidism by a 13 V-J model. Blood held most thyroid clonotypes expanded above 0.001 frequency.

This CDR3 has 13 residues. Deletions cut 6 bases from V and 4 bases from J, with 12 bases between. Many counts were recorded for this clonotype. Its antigen is unknown. Uncontrolled infection, other autoimmune disease, pregnancy or lactation barred patients from enrollment. Amplification of TCR beta CDR3 regions was performed using RNA transcripts as template. The TCR CDR3 was amplified in a first-round RT-PCR using the HTBI primer set. One entry per CDR3 protein results from TCRdb running MiXCR on the multiplex PCR reads. Of 300,000 to 400,000 distinct CDR3 sequences in the sample, 21% were seen once.

The receptor was isolated from a woman aged 45-60 years with Graves' hyperthyroidism. The sequencing input was blood. The chain employs TRBV12-3 or TRBV12-4 and TRBJ1-2; unclear D gene. CDR3 sequence: CASSNDIFYGYTF. The DNA of the CDR3 is TGTGCCAGCAGCAACGACATCTTCTATGGCTACACCTTC.